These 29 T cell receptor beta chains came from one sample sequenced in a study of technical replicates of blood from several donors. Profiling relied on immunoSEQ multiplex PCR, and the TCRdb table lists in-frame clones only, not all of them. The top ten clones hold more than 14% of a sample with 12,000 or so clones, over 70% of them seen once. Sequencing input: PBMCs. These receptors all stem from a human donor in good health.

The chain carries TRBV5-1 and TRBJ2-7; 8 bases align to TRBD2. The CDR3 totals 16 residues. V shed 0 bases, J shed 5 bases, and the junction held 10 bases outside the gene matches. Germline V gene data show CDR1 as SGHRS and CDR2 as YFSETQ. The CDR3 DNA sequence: TGCGCCAGCAGCTTGGCCTCTTCGGGAGGGTCCGACGAGCAGTACTTC. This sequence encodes CASSLASSGGSDEQYF.

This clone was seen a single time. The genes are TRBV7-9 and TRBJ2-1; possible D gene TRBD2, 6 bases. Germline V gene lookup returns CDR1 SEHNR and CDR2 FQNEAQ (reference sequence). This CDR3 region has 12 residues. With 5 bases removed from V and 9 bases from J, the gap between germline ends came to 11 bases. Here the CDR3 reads CASSLLGGEQFF. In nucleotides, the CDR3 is TGTGCCAGCAGCCTGTTGGGGGGTGAGCAGTTCTTC.

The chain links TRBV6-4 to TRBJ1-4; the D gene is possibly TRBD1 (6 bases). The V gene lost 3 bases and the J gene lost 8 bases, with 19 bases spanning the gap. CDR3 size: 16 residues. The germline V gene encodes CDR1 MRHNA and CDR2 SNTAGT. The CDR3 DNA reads TGTGCCAGCAGTGATGATCCGGGACAAGGGGTGGAAAAACTGTTTTTT. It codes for CASSDDPGQGVEKLFF.

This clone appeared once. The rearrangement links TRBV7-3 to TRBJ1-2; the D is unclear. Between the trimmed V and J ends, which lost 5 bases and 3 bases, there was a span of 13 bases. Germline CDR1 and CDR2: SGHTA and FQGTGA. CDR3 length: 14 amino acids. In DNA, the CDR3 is TGTGCCAGCAGCCCCGACGGGGTTTACTATGGCTACACCTTC. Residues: CASSPDGVYYGYTF.

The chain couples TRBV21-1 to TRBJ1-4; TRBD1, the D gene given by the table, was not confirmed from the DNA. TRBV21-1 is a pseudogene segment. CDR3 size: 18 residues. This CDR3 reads CASSKDRSGVRDNEKLFF. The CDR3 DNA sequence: TGTGCCAGCAGCAAAGATCGGTCAGGGGTTCGGGACAATGAAAAACTGTTTTTT.

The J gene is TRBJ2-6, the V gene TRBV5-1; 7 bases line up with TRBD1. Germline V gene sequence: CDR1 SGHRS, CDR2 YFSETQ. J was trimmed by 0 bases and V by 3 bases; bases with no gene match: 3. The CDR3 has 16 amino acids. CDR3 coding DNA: TGCGCCAGCAGCTCGGGACAGCACTCTGGGGCCAACGTCCTGACTTTC. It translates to CASSSGQHSGANVLTF.

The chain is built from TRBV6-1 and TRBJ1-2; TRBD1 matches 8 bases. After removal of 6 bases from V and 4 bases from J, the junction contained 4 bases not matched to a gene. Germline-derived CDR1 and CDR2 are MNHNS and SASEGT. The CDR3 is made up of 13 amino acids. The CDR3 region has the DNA TGTGCCAGCAGGGCCGGGACAGGCTATGGCTACACCTTC. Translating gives CASRAGTGYGYTF.

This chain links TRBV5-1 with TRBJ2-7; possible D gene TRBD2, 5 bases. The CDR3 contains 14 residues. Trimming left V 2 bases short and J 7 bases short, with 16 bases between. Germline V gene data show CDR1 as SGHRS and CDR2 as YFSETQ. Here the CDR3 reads CASSLGLAVREQYF. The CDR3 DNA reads TGCGCCAGCAGCTTAGGGCTAGCCGTCAGGGAGCAGTACTTC.

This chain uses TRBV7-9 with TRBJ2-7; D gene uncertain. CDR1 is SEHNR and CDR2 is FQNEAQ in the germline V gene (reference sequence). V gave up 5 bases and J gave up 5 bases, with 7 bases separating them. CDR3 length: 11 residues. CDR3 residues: CASSPSHEQYF. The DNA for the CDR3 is TGTGCCAGCAGCCCATCCCACGAGCAGTACTTC.

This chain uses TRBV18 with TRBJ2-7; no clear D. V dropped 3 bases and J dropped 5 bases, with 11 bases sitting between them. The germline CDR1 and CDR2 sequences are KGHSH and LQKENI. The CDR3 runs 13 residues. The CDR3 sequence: CASSPRGPDEQYF. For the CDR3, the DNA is TGTGCCAGCTCACCGCGTGGGCCTGACGAGCAGTACTTC.

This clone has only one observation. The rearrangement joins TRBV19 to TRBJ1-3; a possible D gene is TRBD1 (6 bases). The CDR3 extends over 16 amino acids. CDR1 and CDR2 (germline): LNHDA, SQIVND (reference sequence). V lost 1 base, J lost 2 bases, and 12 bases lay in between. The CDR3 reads CASSIGGHYAGNTIYF. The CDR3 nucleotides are TGTGCCAGTAGTATAGGGGGACACTACGCTGGAAACACCATATATTTT. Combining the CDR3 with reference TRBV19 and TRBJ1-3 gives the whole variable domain DGGITQSPKYLFRKEGQNVTLSCEQNLNHDAMYWYRQDPGQGLRLIYYSQIVNDFQKGDIAEGYSVSREKKESFPLTVTSAQKNPTAFYLCASSIGGHYAGNTIYFGEGSWLTVV.

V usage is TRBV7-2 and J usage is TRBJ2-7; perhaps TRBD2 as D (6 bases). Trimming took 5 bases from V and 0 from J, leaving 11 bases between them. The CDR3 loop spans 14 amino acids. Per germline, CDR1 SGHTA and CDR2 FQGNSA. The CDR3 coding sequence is TGTGCCAGCAGCCTTGACGGGGGCTCCTACGAGCAGTACTTC. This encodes CASSLDGGSYEQYF.

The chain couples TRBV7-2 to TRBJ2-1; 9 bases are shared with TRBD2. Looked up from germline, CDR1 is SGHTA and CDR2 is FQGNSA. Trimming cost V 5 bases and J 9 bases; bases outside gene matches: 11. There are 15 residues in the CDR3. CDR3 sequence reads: CASSLTSGPLSEQFF. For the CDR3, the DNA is TGTGCCAGCAGCCTAACTAGCGGGCCCCTAAGTGAGCAGTTCTTC.

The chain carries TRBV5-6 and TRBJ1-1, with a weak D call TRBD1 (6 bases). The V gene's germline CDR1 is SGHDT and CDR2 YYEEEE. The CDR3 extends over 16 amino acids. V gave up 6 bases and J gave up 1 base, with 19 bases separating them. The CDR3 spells CASTTWQGIGNTEAFF. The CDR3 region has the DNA TGTGCCAGCACTACGTGGCAGGGGATAGGGAACACTGAAGCTTTCTTT.

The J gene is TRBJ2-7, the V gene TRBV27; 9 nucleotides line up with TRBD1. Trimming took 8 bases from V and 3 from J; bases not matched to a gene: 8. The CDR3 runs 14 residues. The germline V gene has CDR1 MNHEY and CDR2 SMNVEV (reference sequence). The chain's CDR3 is CASGRGQGSYEQYF. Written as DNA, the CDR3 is TGTGCCAGCGGTCGGGGACAGGGCAGCTACGAGCAGTACTTC.

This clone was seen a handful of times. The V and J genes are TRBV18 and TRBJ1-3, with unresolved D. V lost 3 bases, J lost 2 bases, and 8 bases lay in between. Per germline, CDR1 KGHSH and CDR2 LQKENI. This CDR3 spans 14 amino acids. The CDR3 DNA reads TGTGCCAGCTCACCGAGCGGGGCTGGAAACACCATATATTTT. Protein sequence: CASSPSGAGNTIYF.

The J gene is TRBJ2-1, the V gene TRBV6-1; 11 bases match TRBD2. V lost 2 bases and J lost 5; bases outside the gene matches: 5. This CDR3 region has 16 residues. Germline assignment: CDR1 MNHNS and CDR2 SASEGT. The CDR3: CASSEYGLAGDNEQFF. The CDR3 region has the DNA TGTGCCAGCAGTGAATATGGACTAGCGGGTGACAATGAGCAGTTCTTC.

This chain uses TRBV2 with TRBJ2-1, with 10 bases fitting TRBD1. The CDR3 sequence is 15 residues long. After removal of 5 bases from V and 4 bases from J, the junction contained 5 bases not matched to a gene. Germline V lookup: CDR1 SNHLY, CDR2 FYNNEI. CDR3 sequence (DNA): TGTGCCAGCAGTAGGACAGGGGGTACATACAATGAGCAGTTCTTC. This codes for CASSRTGGTYNEQFF.

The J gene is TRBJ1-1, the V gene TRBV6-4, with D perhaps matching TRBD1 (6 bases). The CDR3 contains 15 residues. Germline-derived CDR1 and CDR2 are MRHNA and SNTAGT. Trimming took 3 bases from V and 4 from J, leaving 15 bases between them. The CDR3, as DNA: TGTGCCAGCAGTGAAGATAATAGGGGGAGCACTGAAGCTTTCTTT. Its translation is CASSEDNRGSTEAFF.

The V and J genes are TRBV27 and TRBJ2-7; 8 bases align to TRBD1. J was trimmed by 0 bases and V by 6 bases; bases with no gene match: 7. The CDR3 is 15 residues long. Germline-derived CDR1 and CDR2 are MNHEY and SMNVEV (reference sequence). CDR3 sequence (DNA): TGTGCCAGCAGCTCCGGGACAGGTCTCTCCTACGAGCAGTACTTC. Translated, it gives CASSSGTGLSYEQYF.

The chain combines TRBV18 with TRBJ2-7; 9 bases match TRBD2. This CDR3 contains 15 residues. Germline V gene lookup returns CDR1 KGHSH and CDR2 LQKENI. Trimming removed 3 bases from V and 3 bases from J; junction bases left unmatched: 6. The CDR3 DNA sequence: TGTGCCAGCTCACCCTCTCTAGCGGGGAACTACGAGCAGTACTTC. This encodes CASSPSLAGNYEQYF.

In nucleotides, the CDR3 is TGTGCCAGCAGTGAAGCCCCAGGATACAATCAGCCCCAGCATTTT. Translation: CASSEAPGYNQPQHF. The chain couples TRBV2 to TRBJ1-5, with D uncertain. Germline lookup yields CDR1 SNHLY and CDR2 FYNNEI. The germline V and J ends were trimmed by 0 bases and 3 bases, with 9 bases remaining between them. The CDR3 totals 15 residues.

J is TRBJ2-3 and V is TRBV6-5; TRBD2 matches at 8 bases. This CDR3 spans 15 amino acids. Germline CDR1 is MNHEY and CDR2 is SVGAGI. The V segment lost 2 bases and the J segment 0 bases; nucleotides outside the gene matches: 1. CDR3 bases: TGTGCCAGCAGTTACCGGGGGGGTAGCACAGATACGCAGTATTTT. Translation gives CASSYRGGSTDTQYF.

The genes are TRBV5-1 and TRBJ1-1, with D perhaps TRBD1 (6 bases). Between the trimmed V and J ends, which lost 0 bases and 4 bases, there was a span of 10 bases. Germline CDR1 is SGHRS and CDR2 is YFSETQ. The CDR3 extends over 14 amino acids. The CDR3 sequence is CASSLDRVATEAFF. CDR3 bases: TGCGCCAGCAGCTTGGACAGGGTGGCCACTGAAGCTTTCTTT.

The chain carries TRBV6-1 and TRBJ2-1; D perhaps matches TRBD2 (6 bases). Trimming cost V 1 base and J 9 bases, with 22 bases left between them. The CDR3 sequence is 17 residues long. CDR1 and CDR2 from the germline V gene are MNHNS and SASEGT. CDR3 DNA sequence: TGTGCCAGCAGTGAAGAGCCCCGGACTACCAAGCCTGCTGAGCAGTTCTTC. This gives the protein CASSEEPRTTKPAEQFF.

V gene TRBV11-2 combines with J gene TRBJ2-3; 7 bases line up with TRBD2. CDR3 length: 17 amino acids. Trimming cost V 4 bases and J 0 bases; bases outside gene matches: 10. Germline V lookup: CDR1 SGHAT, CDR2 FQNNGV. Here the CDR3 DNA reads TGTGCCAGCAGCTCCCGCTTGATGGGAGGGAGCACAGATACGCAGTATTTT. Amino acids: CASSSRLMGGSTDTQYF.

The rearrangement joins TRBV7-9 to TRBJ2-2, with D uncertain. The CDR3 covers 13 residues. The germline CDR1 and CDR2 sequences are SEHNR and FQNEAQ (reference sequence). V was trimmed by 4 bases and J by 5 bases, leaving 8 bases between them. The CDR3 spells CASSSAGTGELFF. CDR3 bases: TGTGCCAGCAGCTCCGCAGGAACCGGGGAGCTGTTTTTT.

This CDR3 reads CASQRETYEQYF. In nucleotides, the CDR3 is TGTGCCAGCCAGCGGGAGACCTACGAGCAGTACTTC. The chain has TRBV28 and TRBJ2-7; 8 bases line up with TRBD2. Per germline, CDR1 MDHEN and CDR2 SYDVKM. This CDR3 comprises 12 residues. The ends lost 8 bases at V and 2 bases at J; junction bases unmatched: 2.

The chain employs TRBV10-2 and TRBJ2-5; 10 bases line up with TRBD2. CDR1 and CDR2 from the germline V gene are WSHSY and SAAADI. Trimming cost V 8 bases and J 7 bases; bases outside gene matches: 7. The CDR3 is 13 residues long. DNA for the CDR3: TGCGCCAGCTCGTTTGAGCGGGGGGGGACCCAGTACTTC. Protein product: CASSFERGGTQYF.